This TCR beta chain was recorded in a study of regulatory T cells in long-lasting Graves disease (dated by TCRdb to the early 2020s). Study-wide context: Persistent Graves' disease was defined as antithyroid drug treatment for over 5 years with persistently positive TSH receptor autoantibodies. Patients with persistent Graves' disease were compared with patients with newly diagnosed Graves' disease using TCR sequencing and RNA sequencing of peripheral blood. The study took place in China and was registered as a clinical trial. A total of about 33 samples underwent TCR sequencing, from roughly 13 patients with persistent Graves' disease and 20 or so patients with newly diagnosed Graves' disease. Antithyroid drugs had been taken for about 10.3 years on average by persistent Graves' disease patients in the clinical cohort.

Library prep was done by multiplex PCR. Sequencing used an Illumina HiSeq 4000. iRepertoire HTBI primers and Arm-PCR amplification of CDR3 regions were used to construct TCR beta libraries. Before sequencing, the PCR products underwent gel purification. Processing in the source paper ran as follows. Gene usage analysis of CDR3 amino acid clonotypes relied on the roughly 60 TRBV and 14 TRBJ segments identified across samples. COPE and FqMerger were used to merge the filtered high-quality paired reads into contigs. BLAST was used to align contigs to the IMGT TRBV, TRBD and TRBJ reference genes, and CDR3 was defined following IMGT. Clonotypes above 0.1% frequency were classified as highly expanded clones. Repertoire diversity was measured by Shannon entropy, and V-J evenness by the Gini coefficient. A clonotype found in more than one individual was treated as public. The raw public reads went through TCRdb reprocessing: fastp at Q25, MiXCR clone calling, in-frame beta chains kept. Every CDR3 protein is listed once, alongside the most common genes and DNA of its rows. The V and J calls, along with clone size, are taken from TCRdb and not from the paper's own processing. A total of some 440,000 distinct CDR3 sequences appear in this sample, around 21% of them only once. Jointly, the top ten make up 7% to 10% of the sample.

The label giving this sample's time point can be read as: persistent/refractory GD, antithyroid drugs over 5 years with positive TRAb. RNA was extracted from PBMCs in TRIzol for both TCR sequencing and RNA sequencing. The diagnosis of Graves' disease was made according to American Thyroid Association guidelines. The patients came from an endocrinology department in Xi'an, China. Each patient gave approximately 10 milliliters of peripheral blood, collected in an EDTA anticoagulant tube. Ficoll Paque Plus density gradient separation was used to isolate PBMCs, and no additional T cell sorting was done. An Agilent 2100 Bioanalyzer and agarose gel were used to check RNA quality, while a NanoDrop 2000 measured RNA concentration. The germline V gene specifies MGHRA as CDR1 and YSYEKL as CDR2. The CDR3 runs 15 residues from the cysteine to the phenylalanine. Left in the record is the CDR3 DNA by itself, 45 bases read in frame from the first base. Trimming removed 0 bases from V and 5 bases from J, leaving 13 bases between the germline ends.

Comments on this clonotype: Its antigen is not yet known. No base quality values were provided; no much bigger clone lies one nucleotide off.

Points the paper makes about the study in general: Patients with persistent disease shared more public clonotypes (about 2,700) than newly diagnosed patients did (around 1,000). As a limitation, the authors acknowledged that the small sample size may reduce accuracy. Preferential use of TRBV28, TRBJ1-2 and TRBJ2-5 was observed in persistent disease, whereas TRBV20-1 and TRBJ2-1 were favored in newly diagnosed disease. Persistent Graves' disease patients showed lower TCR Shannon entropy and fewer highly expanded clones than newly diagnosed patients, suggesting clonal expansion. Because the primary lesion, thyroid tissue, could not be accessed, the study looked at peripheral blood alone. Only the TCR beta chain was sequenced and analyzed.

In this chain, TRBV4-1 is recombined with TRBJ2-5; perhaps TRBD2 is the D gene, with 6 bases matching. This specimen consisted of peripheral blood mononuclear cells (PBMCs), obtained when the disease was refractory, from a patient treated with antithyroid drugs. This sequence was found in a female donor with Graves disease. The CDR3 is CASSQDPRAGETQYF. The DNA sequence is given as TGCGCCAGCAGCCAAGACCCCCGGGCGGGGGAGACCCAGTACTTC.